A single T cell receptor beta chain is shown here with its context. What it binds is not known. Time point in this sample: newly diagnosed GD, antithyroid drugs for less than 3 months. Researchers made the TCR library from RNA that was extracted from PBMCs. These data originate in a study of regulatory T cells in long-lasting Graves disease. Building the TCR beta libraries relied on iRepertoire HTBI primers, and CDR3 regions underwent Arm-PCR. TCRdb processed the multiplex PCR reads anew with MiXCR; each CDR3 protein has one entry. Here the sample spans hundreds of thousands of distinct CDR3 sequences, roughly 16% being singletons. Findings and caveats of the study: Persistent Graves' patients showed reduced TCR diversity versus newly diagnosed patients.

The CDR3 covers 17 residues. Per germline, CDR1 SGDLS and CDR2 YYNGEE. V lost 4 bases and J 6 bases, leaving 24 bases between the germline ends. The sample also formed part of further work on T cells in Graves' hyperthyroidism and ophthalmopathy. From that second work: Hyperthyroidism in the patients, aged 18 to 65, was newly diagnosed and under 2 months in duration. The TCR CDR3 first-round RT-PCR relied on the HTBI primer set.

This clonotype was obtained from a woman in her twenties or thirties with Graves disease. The starting material was peripheral blood mononuclear cells (PBMCs), obtained at new diagnosis, from a patient treated with antithyroid drugs. The chain links TRBV9 to TRBJ2-3; weak D call: TRBD1 (7 bases). The CDR3 nucleotides read TGTGCCAGCAGCCCAGACCAGGGGGGAACAAGAACGGATACGCAGTATTTT. Translating gives CASSPDQGGTRTDTQYF.